A single sample is the source of the 28 T cell receptor beta chains below, sequenced in a study of human T cells and chemical hapten exposure. Time point described: pre-sensitization, week 0. Treatment meaning: therapeutic diphenylcyclopropenone sensitization with weekly scalp DPC. TCRdb fed the RACE reads into MiXCR, producing one record per CDR3 protein. Among some 51,000 distinct CDR3 sequences listed, roughly 9.9% were seen once. The sample here was whole blood, taken in connection with sensitization to the hapten diphenylcyclopropenone (DPC). These receptors all stem from a woman aged 40 to 50 with alopecia areata. Some clones in this sample may be carry-over from other donors' samples.

The J gene is TRBJ1-6, the V gene TRBV7-6; tentatively, D is TRBD1 (5 bases). CDR1 and CDR2 (germline): SGHVS, FNYEAQ. The ends were cut back, 4 bases at V and 11 bases at J, with 15 bases in the middle. This CDR3 has 14 residues. CDR3 sequence reads: CASSSTGSGPPLHF. In DNA, the CDR3 is TGTGCCAGCAGCTCCACAGGATCCGGTCCACCCCTCCACTTT.

The chain couples TRBV6-1 to TRBJ2-2; a possible D gene is TRBD2 (5 bases). The CDR3 spans 14 residues. The germline gives CDR1 MNHNS, CDR2 SASEGT. V lost 3 bases, J lost 6 bases, and 11 bases lay in between. The CDR3 region is CASSDGWGAGELFF. The CDR3 coding sequence is TGTGCCAGCAGTGATGGGTGGGGAGCCGGGGAGCTGTTTTTT.

In its sample, this clonotype was seen many times. V and J are TRBV12-5 and TRBJ2-2; D gene ambiguous. Germline assignment: CDR1 LGHNT and CDR2 FRNRAP. Trimming cost V 6 bases and J 9 bases, with 11 bases left between them. This CDR3 region has 12 residues. The DNA for the CDR3 is TGTGCTAGTGGAACCCAACGGAGGGAGCTGTTTTTT. Encoded protein: CASGTQRRELFF.

This clonotype was seen ten or more times. This chain links TRBV18 with TRBJ2-7, with 8 bases identical to TRBD2. V lost 3 bases, J lost 9 bases, and 10 bases stayed unmatched. Germline assignment: CDR1 KGHSH and CDR2 LQKENI. The CDR3 runs 14 residues. CDR3 bases: TGTGCCAGCTCACCCTCTACGCGGGGGGATGGGCAGTACTTC. Translation gives CASSPSTRGDGQYF.

This clonotype showed up many times. This chain uses TRBV7-2 with TRBJ2-3, with D possibly being TRBD1 (5 bases). The germline V gene encodes CDR1 SGHTA and CDR2 FQGNSA. V was cut by 2 bases and J by 0 bases, with 12 bases left in between. This CDR3 has 16 residues. CDR3 loop: CASSLRGQPSTDTQYF. CDR3 DNA sequence: TGTGCCAGCAGCTTAAGGGGTCAACCTAGCACAGATACGCAGTATTTT.

The sample holds many counts of this clonotype. This chain joins TRBV7-2 and TRBJ2-5; 10 bases fit TRBD2. J was trimmed by 4 bases and V by 5 bases; bases with no gene match: 16. CDR3 length: 18 residues. The V gene's germline CDR1 is SGHTA and CDR2 FQGNSA. The CDR3 nucleotides read TGTGCCAGCAGCCCAACATGGTCGAGCGGGGGGGCTCGAGAGACCCAGTACTTC. As protein: CASSPTWSSGGARETQYF.

This clonotype was detected ten times or more. Its ends do not fully match the called genes, so a read error is possible. The gene calls are TRBV6-5 and TRBJ2-3; D is possibly TRBD2 (6 bases). Germline V gene data show CDR1 as MNHEY and CDR2 as SVGAGI. CDR3 size: 12 residues. The CDR3 region is CASSHGGRERHF. CDR3 DNA: TGTGCCAGCAGTCACGGGGGACGAGAGAGACATTTT.

This clonotype is labeled medium-sized. This chain uses TRBV7-6 with TRBJ2-2, with 7 bases matching TRBD2. Unmatched junction bases numbered 2, after V lost 4 bases and J lost 0 bases. Germline CDR1 reads SGHVS; CDR2 reads FNYEAQ. CDR3 length: 15 residues. CDR3 coding DNA: TGTGCCAGCAGCTCCGGACTAGCGAACACCGGGGAGCTGTTTTTT. The encoded protein is CASSSGLANTGELFF.

This clonotype appeared a few times. CDR3 sequence reads: CASATSGYGELFF. The CDR3 DNA follows: TGTGCCAGCGCCACTAGCGGGTACGGGGAGCTGTTTTTT. The rearrangement links TRBV7-9 to TRBJ2-2; TRBD2 matches 9 bases. CDR3 length: 13 residues. Germline V gene lookup returns CDR1 SEHNR and CDR2 FQNEAQ (reference sequence). The V gene end was trimmed by 8 bases and the J gene end by 7 bases; junction bases not matched to a gene: 5.

The V gene is TRBV30, the J gene TRBJ2-2, with TRBD1 as a possible D gene (6 bases). This CDR3 is 14 amino acids long. CDR1 GTSNPN and CDR2 SVGIG come from the germline V gene (reference sequence). Trimming stripped 4 bases from V and 1 base from J, with 10 bases between. The CDR3 nucleotides are TGTGCCTGGATCAGACAGGAGAACACCGGGGAGCTGTTTTTT. Its translation is CAWIRQENTGELFF.

This clonotype was detected many times. The chain is built from TRBV6-6 and TRBJ2-4; D is possibly TRBD2 (6 bases). Per the germline V gene, CDR1 is MNHNY and CDR2 is SVGAGI (reference sequence). The V and J ends lost 5 bases and 7 bases respectively, with 12 bases between them. The CDR3 is 13 residues long. The CDR3 spells CASSPAEGNIQYF. In DNA, the CDR3 is TGTGCCAGCAGTCCCGCGGAGGGGAACATTCAGTACTTC.

This clonotype was found many times. The V gene is TRBV20-1, the J gene TRBJ2-7, with no clear D. There are 15 residues in the CDR3. Germline CDR1 reads DFQATT; CDR2 reads SNEGSKA (reference sequence). Trimming left V 6 bases short and J 0 bases short, with 18 bases between. CDR3 nucleotides: TGCAGTGCCAGGATGTGGACCACGGACTCCTACGAGCAGTACTTC. This gives the protein CSARMWTTDSYEQYF.

This clonotype has only a few counts. DNA of the CDR3: TGTGCCAGCAGCTTAGAACGGAACTCTGGAAACACCATATATTTT. Translating gives CASSLERNSGNTIYF. V is TRBV7-6 and J is TRBJ1-3; no firm D call. The CDR3 runs to 15 residues. V was cut by 1 base and J by 0 bases, with 7 bases left in between. CDR1 is SGHVS and CDR2 is FNYEAQ in the germline V gene.

This clonotype was seen a few times. The chain joins TRBV7-6 to TRBJ2-2; D remains ambiguous. CDR3 length: 14 amino acids. Trimming pared 1 base from V and 3 bases from J, leaving 6 bases between. Germline V gene sequence: CDR1 SGHVS, CDR2 FNYEAQ. The CDR3: CASSLEADTGELFF. DNA of the CDR3: TGTGCCAGCAGCTTAGAAGCCGACACCGGGGAGCTGTTTTTT. The full variable domain, with the rest looked up from reference TRBV7-6 and TRBJ2-2, is GAGVSQSPRYKVTKRGQDVALRCDPISGHVSLYWYRQALGQGPEFLTYFNYEAQQDKSGLPNDRFSAERPEGSISTLTIQRTEQRDSAMYRCASSLEADTGELFFGEGSRLTVL.

The chain recombines TRBV10-2 with TRBJ2-1, with D perhaps TRBD1 (6 bases). The CDR3 has 15 residues. V lost 5 bases, J lost 0 bases, and 11 bases lay in between. The germline V gene has CDR1 WSHSY and CDR2 SAAADI. The chain's CDR3 is CASSYGQSSYNEQFF. CDR3 DNA: TGCGCCAGCAGTTATGGACAGAGCTCCTACAATGAGCAGTTCTTC.

V and J are TRBV4-1 and TRBJ2-3, with a weak D call TRBD1 (6 bases). Germline lookup yields CDR1 MGHRA and CDR2 YSYEKL. The CDR3 has 15 amino acids. Trimming left V 1 base short and J 3 bases short, with 11 bases between. DNA of the CDR3: TGCGCCAGCAGCCAAGCGTTGCAGGGGACAGATACGCAGTATTTT. It specifies CASSQALQGTDTQYF.

This clonotype was observed many times. The rearrangement links TRBV4-1 to TRBJ1-6, with unresolved D. Trimming shortened V by 4 bases and J by 10 bases, and 20 bases separated the two germline ends. Germline V gene lookup returns CDR1 MGHRA and CDR2 YSYEKL. The CDR3 runs to 16 residues. The CDR3 coding sequence is TGCGCCAGCAGCCTACTTACCGGGATGGCGGACTCACCCCTCCACTTT. Protein sequence: CASSLLTGMADSPLHF.

This clonotype was observed at least ten times. The chain couples TRBV28 to TRBJ2-3, with D maybe TRBD2 (6 bases). Germline lookup yields CDR1 MDHEN and CDR2 SYDVKM. The V end was cut by 5 bases, the J end by 0 bases, with 12 bases between. The CDR3 spans 15 residues. For the CDR3, the DNA is TGTGCCAGCAGTGTAGCTAGCGATAGCACAGATACGCAGTATTTT. Encoded protein: CASSVASDSTDTQYF.

This clonotype has at least ten counts. CDR3 residues: CASNPRVGNSPLHF. The CDR3, as DNA: TGTGCCAGCAACCCGAGGGTCGGAAATTCACCCCTCCACTTT. The rearrangement links TRBV2 to TRBJ1-6; D gene uncertain. V lost 7 bases, J lost 7 bases, and 14 bases lay in between. Germline V gene lookup returns CDR1 SNHLY and CDR2 FYNNEI. The CDR3 is 14 residues long. Using reference TRBV2 and TRBJ1-6 for the parts outside the CDR3, the full variable domain is EPEVTQTPSHQVTQMGQEVILRCVPISNHLYFYWYRQILGQKVEFLVSFYNNEISEKSEIFDDQFSVERPDGSNFTLKIRSTKLEDSAMYFCASNPRVGNSPLHFGNGTRLTVT.

The V and J genes are TRBV6-2 or TRBV6-3 and TRBJ2-2, with a weak D call TRBD1 (6 bases). The CDR3 runs to 15 residues. Germline V lookup: CDR1 MNHEY, CDR2 SVGEGT. V lost 6 bases, J lost 5 bases, and 16 bases lay in between. In nucleotides, the CDR3 is TGTGCCAGCAGGGAAACAGGGAGTCGAACCGGGGAGCTGTTTTTT. Its protein is CASRETGSRTGELFF.

Many counts were recorded for this clonotype. J is TRBJ2-3 and V is TRBV20-1; 14 bases line up with TRBD2. The CDR3 totals 14 residues. V shed 6 bases, J shed 4 bases, and the junction held 3 bases outside the gene matches. From germline, CDR1 is DFQATT and CDR2 SNEGSKA (reference sequence). The CDR3 DNA reads TGCAGTGCACCGGGACTAGCGGGGGCAGATACGCAGTATTTT. Residues: CSAPGLAGADTQYF.

This sequence joins TRBV7-3 and TRBJ2-3; 10 nucleotides line up with TRBD2. The CDR3 is made up of 16 amino acids. The junction had 7 bases not matched to a gene; V was cut back by 5 bases and J by 2 bases. Germline-derived CDR1 and CDR2 are SGHTA and FQGTGA. The DNA for the CDR3 is TGTGCCAGCAGCCTCCTAGCGGGGGCCACCACAGATACGCAGTATTTT. Translated: CASSLLAGATTDTQYF.

In its sample, this clonotype was seen many times. This rearrangement joins TRBV11-3 to TRBJ2-3; D not certain. Trimming shortened V by 1 base and J by 1 base, and 9 bases separated the two germline ends. The CDR3 extends over 15 amino acids. Per the germline V gene, CDR1 is SGHNT and CDR2 is YENEEA. The chain's CDR3 is CASSLARGGTDTQYF. CDR3 coding DNA: TGTGCCAGCAGCTTAGCGCGCGGAGGCACAGATACGCAGTATTTT.

This clonotype came up many times. The chain combines TRBV3-1 with TRBJ1-6; no clear D. Between the trimmed V and J ends, which lost 0 bases and 10 bases, there was a span of 16 bases. This CDR3 has 16 residues. Germline loops: CDR1 LGHDT, CDR2 YNNKEL (reference sequence). CDR3 sequence reads: CASSQDLASRGSPLHF. The CDR3 nucleotides read TGTGCCAGCAGCCAAGATCTGGCCAGCCGGGGATCACCCCTCCACTTT.

The rearrangement links TRBV5-1 to TRBJ2-5; D is perhaps TRBD1 (5 bases). The germline V and J ends were trimmed by 0 bases and 2 bases, with 14 bases remaining between them. CDR1 is SGHRS and CDR2 is YFSETQ in the germline V gene. This CDR3 has 16 residues. The CDR3 loop is CASSLEAGKVQETQYF. CDR3 in DNA: TGCGCCAGCAGCTTGGAGGCAGGGAAGGTGCAAGAGACCCAGTACTTC.

The V call is TRBV6-5, the J call TRBJ2-1; 13 nucleotides line up with TRBD2. The CDR3 sequence is 16 residues long. Germline lookup yields CDR1 MNHEY and CDR2 SVGAGI. V dropped 6 bases and J dropped 9; count of bases not matched to a gene: 11. This CDR3 is CASSQPLAGGAGEQFF. The DNA of the CDR3 is TGTGCCAGCAGCCAACCACTAGCGGGGGGGGCCGGTGAGCAGTTCTTC.

There are many counts of this clonotype. This chain uses TRBV11-2 with TRBJ2-3; 7 nucleotides line up with TRBD2. Germline assignment: CDR1 SGHAT and CDR2 FQNNGV. The CDR3 sequence is 16 residues long. V was clipped by 5 bases and J by 2 bases; unmatched bases: 10. Here the CDR3 reads CASSARLAPHTDTQYF. CDR3 DNA sequence: TGTGCCAGCAGCGCTCGACTAGCCCCACACACAGATACGCAGTATTTT.

This clonotype was found many times. The rearrangement links TRBV21-1 to TRBJ1-5; the D segment call TRBD1 is taken from the table without a DNA check. TRBV21-1 has pseudogene status. The CDR3 sequence is 20 residues long. CDR3 residues: CASSKKDRTGGRRSNQPQHF. Written as DNA, the CDR3 is TGTGCCAGCAGCAAAAAAGATCGGACAGGGGGGCGTAGGAGCAATCAGCCCCAGCATTTT.